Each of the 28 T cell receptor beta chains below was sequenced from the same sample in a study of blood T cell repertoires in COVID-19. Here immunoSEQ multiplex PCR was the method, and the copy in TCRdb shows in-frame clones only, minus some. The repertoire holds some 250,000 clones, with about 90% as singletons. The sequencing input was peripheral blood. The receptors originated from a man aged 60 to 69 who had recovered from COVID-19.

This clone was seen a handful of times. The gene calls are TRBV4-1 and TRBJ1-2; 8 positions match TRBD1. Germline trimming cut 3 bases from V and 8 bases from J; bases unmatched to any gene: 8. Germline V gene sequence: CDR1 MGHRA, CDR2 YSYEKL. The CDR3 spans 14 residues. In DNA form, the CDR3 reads TGCGCCAGCAGCCAGATGGACAGGGCAAGGGGCTACACCTTC. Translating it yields CASSQMDRARGYTF.

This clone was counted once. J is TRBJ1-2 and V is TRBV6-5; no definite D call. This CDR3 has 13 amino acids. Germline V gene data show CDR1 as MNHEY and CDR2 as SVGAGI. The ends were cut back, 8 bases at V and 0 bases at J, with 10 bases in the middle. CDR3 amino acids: CASRDGANYGYTF. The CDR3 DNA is TGTGCCAGCCGAGACGGAGCTAACTATGGCTACACCTTC.

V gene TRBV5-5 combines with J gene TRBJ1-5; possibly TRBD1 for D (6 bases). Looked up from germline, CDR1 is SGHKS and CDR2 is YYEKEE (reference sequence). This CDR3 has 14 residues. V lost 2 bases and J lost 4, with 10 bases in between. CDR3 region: CASSFRGRNQPQHF. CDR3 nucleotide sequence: TGTGCCAGCAGCTTCAGGGGACGTAATCAGCCCCAGCATTTT.

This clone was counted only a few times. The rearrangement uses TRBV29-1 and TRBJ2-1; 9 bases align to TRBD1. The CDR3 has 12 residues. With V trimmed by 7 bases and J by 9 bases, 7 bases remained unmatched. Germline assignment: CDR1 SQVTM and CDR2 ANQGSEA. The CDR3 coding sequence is TGCAGCGGAGGACAGGGGAGGGGTGAGCAGTTCTTC. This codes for CSGGQGRGEQFF.

The CDR3: CASSLVSGGITDTQYF. The CDR3 DNA is TGTGCCAGCAGCTTGGTTAGCGGGGGGATTACAGATACGCAGTATTTT. The chain recombines TRBV5-4 with TRBJ2-3, with TRBD2 matching over 10 bases. Germline lookup yields CDR1 SGHNT and CDR2 YYREEE (reference sequence). The junction had 4 bases not matched to a gene; V was cut back by 0 bases and J by 3 bases. The CDR3 contains 16 residues.

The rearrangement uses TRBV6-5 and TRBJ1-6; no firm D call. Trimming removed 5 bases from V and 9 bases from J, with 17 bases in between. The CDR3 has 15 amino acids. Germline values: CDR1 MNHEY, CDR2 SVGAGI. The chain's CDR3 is CASSPRDSTRSPLHF. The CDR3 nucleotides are TGTGCCAGCAGTCCCCGGGATTCAACACGTTCACCCCTCCACTTT.

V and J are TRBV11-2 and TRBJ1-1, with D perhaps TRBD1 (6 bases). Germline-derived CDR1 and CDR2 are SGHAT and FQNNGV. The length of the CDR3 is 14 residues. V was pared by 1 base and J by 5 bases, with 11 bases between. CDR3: CASSLVDGQTEAFF. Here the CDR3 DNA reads TGTGCCAGCAGCTTAGTTGACGGACAGACTGAAGCTTTCTTT.

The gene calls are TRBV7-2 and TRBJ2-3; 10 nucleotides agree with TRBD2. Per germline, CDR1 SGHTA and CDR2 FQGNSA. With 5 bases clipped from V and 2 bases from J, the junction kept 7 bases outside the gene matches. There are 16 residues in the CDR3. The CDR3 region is CASSRLLAGNTDTQYF. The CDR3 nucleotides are TGTGCCAGCAGCCGCCTACTAGCGGGGAACACAGATACGCAGTATTTT.

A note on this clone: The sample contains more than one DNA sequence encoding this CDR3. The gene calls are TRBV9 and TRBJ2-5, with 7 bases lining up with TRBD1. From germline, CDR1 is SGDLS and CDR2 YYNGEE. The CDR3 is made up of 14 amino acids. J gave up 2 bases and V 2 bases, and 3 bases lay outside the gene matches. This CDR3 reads CASSVGTAQETQYF. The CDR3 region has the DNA TGTGCCAGCAGCGTCGGGACAGCTCAAGAGACCCAGTACTTC.

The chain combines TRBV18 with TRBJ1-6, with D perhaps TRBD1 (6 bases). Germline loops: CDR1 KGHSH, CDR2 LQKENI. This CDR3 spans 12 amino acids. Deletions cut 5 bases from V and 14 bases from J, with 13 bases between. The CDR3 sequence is CASSSVRGSLHF. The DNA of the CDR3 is TGTGCCAGCTCATCCGTTAGGGGGTCCCTCCACTTT. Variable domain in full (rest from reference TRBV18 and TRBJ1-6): NAGVMQNPRHLVRRRGQEARLRCSPMKGHSHVYWYRQLPEEGLKFMVYLQKENIIDESGMPKERFSAEFPKEGPSILRIQQVVRGDSAAYFCASSSVRGSLHFGNGTRLTVT.

The CDR3 region has the DNA TGTGCCAGCAGCTTTGGGAGTAGCGGGGGCTGGAATGAGCAGTTCTTC. It is translated as CASSFGSSGGWNEQFF. The V call is TRBV7-9, the J call TRBJ2-1; TRBD2 matches 9 bases. The trim removed 3 bases at V and 7 bases at J, leaving 10 bases unmatched. Germline V gene data show CDR1 as SEHNR and CDR2 as FQNEAQ (reference sequence). This CDR3 contains 16 residues.

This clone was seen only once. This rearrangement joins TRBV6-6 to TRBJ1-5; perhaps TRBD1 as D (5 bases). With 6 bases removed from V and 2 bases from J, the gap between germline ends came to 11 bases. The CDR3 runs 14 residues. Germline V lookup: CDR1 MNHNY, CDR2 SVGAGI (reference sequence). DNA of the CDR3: TGTGCCAGCAGCCCGGGGGACGGCAATCAGCCCCAGCATTTT. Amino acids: CASSPGDGNQPQHF.

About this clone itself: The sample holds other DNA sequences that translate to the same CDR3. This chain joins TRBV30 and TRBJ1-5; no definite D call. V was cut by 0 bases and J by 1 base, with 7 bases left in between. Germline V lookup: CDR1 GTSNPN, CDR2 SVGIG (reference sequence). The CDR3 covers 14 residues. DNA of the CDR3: TGTGCCTGGAGTGTAGGAGGCAGCAATCAGCCCCAGCATTTT. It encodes CAWSVGGSNQPQHF. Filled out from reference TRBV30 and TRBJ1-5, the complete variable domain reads SQTIHQWPATLVQPVGSPLSLECTVEGTSNPNLYWYRQAAGRGLQLLFYSVGIGQISSEVPQNLSASRPQDRQFILSSKKLLLSDSGFYLCAWSVGGSNQPQHFGDGTRLSIL.

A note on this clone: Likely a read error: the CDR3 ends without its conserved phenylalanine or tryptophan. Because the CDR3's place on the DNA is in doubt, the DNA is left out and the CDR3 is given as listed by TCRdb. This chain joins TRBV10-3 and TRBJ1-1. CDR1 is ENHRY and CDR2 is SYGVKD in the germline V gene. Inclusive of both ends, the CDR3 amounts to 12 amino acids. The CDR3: CAISESSSLPSY.

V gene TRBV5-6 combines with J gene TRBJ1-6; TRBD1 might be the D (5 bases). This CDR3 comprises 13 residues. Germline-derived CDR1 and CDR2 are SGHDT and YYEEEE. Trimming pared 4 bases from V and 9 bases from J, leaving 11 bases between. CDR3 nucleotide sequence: TGTGCCAGCAGCCCGGGGGTTGGTTCACCCCTCCACTTT. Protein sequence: CASSPGVGSPLHF.

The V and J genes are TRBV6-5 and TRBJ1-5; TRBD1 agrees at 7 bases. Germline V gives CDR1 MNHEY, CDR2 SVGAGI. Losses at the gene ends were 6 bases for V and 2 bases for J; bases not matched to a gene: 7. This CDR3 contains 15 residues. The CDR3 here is CASRRQGTGNQPQHF. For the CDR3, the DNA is TGTGCCAGCAGAAGACAGGGCACCGGCAATCAGCCCCAGCATTTT.

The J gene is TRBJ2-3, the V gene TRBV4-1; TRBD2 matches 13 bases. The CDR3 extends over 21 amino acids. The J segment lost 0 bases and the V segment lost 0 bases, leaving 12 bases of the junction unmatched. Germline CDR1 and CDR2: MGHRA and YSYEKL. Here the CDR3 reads CASSQDAPGLAGASSTDTQYF. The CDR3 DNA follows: TGCGCCAGCAGCCAAGATGCCCCCGGACTAGCGGGGGCTTCTAGCACAGATACGCAGTATTTT.

In nucleotides, the CDR3 is TGTGCCAGTAGTGAGGGACAGTTCTATGGCTACACCTTC. This translates into CASSEGQFYGYTF. The genes are TRBV19 and TRBJ1-2; 7 positions match TRBD1. Looked up from germline, CDR1 is LNHDA and CDR2 is SQIVND (reference sequence). Losses at the gene ends were 5 bases for V and 4 bases for J; bases not matched to a gene: 4. This CDR3 is built from 13 residues.

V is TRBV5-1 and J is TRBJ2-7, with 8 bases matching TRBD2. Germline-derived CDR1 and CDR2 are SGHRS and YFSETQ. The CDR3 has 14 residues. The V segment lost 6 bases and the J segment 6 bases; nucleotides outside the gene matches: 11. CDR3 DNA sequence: TGCGCCAGCAAGGTTAACGGGGGGGCTTCCGAGCAGTACTTC. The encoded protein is CASKVNGGASEQYF. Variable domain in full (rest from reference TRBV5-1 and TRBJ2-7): KAGVTQTPRYLIKTRGQQVTLSCSPISGHRSVSWYQQTPGQGLQFLFEYFSETQRNKGNFPGRFSGRQFSNSRSEMNVSTLELGDSALYLCASKVNGGASEQYFGPGTRLTVT.

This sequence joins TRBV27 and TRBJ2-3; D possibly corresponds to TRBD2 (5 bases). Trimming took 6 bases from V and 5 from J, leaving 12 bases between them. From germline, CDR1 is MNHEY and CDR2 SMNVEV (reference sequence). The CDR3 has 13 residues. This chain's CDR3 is CASSPYGVDTQYF. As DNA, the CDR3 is TGTGCCAGCAGCCCATACGGGGTAGATACGCAGTATTTT.

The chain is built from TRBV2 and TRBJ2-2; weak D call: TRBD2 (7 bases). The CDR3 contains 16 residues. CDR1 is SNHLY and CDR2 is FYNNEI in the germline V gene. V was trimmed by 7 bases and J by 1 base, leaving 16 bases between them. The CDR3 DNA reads TGTGCCAGCACCGGGGGGCAGAGTAAGAACACCGGGGAGCTGTTTTTT. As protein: CASTGGQSKNTGELFF.

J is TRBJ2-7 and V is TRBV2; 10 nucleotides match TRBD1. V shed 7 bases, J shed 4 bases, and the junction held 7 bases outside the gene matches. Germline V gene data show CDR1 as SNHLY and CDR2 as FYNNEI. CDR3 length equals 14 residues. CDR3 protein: CASKGQGITYEQYF. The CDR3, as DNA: TGTGCCAGCAAGGGACAGGGGATTACTTACGAGCAGTACTTC.

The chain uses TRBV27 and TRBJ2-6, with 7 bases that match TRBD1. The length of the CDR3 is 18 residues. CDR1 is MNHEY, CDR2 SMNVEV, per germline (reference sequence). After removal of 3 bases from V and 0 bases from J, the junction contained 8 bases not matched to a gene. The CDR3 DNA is TGTGCCAGCAGTTTGTCAGGGGGTTCACCCTCTGGGGCCAACGTCCTGACTTTC. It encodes CASSLSGGSPSGANVLTF.

CDR3 nucleotide sequence: TGTGCCAGCATGTTGACAGGGCGGAACTATGGCTACACCTTC. Translating it yields CASMLTGRNYGYTF. The V call is TRBV6-5, the J call TRBJ1-2, with 7 bases matching TRBD1. CDR3 length: 14 amino acids. V lost 7 bases to trimming and J lost 2 bases; unmatched junction nucleotides: 7. Germline CDR1 is MNHEY and CDR2 is SVGAGI.

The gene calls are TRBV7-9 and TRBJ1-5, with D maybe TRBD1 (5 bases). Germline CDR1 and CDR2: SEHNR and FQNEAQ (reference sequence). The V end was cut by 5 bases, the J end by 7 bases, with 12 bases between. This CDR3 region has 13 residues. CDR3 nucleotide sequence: TGTGCCAGCAGCCCCGTGGGGGGACAGCCCCAGCATTTT. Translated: CASSPVGGQPQHF. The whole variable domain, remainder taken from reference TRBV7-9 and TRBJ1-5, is DTGVSQNPRHKITKRGQNVTFRCDPISEHNRLYWYRQTLGQGPEFLTYFQNEAQLEKSRLLSDRFSAERPKGSFSTLEIQRTEQGDSAMYLCASSPVGGQPQHFGDGTRLSIL.

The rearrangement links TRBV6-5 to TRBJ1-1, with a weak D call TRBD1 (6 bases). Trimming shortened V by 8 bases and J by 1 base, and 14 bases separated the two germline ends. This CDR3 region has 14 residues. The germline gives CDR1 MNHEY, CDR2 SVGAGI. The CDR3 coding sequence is TGTGCCAGCCTGAGGCCAGGGGCGAACACTGAAGCTTTCTTT. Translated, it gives CASLRPGANTEAFF.

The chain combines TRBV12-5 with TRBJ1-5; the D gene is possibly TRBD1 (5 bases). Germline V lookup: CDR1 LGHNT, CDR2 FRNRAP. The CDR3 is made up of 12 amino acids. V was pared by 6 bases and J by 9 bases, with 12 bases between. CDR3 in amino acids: CASGSGHWPQHF. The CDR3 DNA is TGTGCTAGTGGGTCAGGACATTGGCCCCAGCATTTT. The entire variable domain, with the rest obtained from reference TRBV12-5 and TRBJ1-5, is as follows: DARVTQTPRHKVTEMGQEVTMRCQPILGHNTVFWYRQTMMQGLELLAYFRNRAPLDDSGMPKDRFSAEMPDATLATLKIQPSEPRDSAVYFCASGSGHWPQHFGDGTRLSIL.

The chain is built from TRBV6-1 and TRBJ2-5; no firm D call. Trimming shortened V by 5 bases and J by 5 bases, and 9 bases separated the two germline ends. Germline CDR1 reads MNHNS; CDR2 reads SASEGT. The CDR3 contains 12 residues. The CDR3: CASSSTAETQYF. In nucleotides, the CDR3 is TGTGCCAGCAGTTCCACCGCGGAGACCCAGTACTTC.